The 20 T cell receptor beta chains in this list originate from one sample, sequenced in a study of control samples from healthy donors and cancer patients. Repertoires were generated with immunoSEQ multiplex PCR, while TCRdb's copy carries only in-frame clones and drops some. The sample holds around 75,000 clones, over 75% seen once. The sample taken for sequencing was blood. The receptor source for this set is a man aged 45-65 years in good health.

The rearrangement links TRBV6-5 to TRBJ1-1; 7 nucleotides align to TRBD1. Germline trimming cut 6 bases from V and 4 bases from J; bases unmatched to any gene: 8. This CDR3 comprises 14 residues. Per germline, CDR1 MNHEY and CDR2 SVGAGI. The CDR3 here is CASSRQGRVTEAFF. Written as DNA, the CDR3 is TGTGCCAGCAGCCGACAGGGTCGGGTCACTGAAGCTTTCTTT.

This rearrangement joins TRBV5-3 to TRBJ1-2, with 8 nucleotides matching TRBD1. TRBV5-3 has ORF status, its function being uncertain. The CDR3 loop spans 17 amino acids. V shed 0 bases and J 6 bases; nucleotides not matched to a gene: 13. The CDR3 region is CARSLVSQGANLNGYTF. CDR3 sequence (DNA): TGTGCCAGAAGCTTGGTCTCCCAGGGGGCGAATCTGAATGGCTACACCTTC.

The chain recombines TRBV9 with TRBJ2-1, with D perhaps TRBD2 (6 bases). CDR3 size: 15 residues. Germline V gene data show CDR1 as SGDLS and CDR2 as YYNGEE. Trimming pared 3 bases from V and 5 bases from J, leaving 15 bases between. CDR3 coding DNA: TGTGCCAGCAGCGAGGGGAGGTACCAAAACAATGAGCAGTTCTTC. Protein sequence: CASSEGRYQNNEQFF.

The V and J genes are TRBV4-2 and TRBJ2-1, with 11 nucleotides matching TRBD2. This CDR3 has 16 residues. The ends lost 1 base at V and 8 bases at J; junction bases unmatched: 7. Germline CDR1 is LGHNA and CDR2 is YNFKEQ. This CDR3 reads CASSQGGIAGGDEQFF. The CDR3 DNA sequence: TGTGCCAGCAGCCAAGGGGGAATAGCGGGGGGGGATGAGCAGTTCTTC.

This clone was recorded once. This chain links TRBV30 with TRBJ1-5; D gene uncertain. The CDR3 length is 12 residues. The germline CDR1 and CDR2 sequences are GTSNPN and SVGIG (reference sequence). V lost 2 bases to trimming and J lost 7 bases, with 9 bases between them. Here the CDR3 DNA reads TGTGCCTGGAGTCCCCGAGGACAGCCCCAGCATTTT. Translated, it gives CAWSPRGQPQHF.

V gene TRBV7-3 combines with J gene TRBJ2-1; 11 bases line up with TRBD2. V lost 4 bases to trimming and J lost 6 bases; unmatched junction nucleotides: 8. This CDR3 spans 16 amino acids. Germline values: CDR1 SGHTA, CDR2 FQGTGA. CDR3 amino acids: CASSWTGTSGGNEQFF. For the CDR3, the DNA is TGTGCCAGCAGCTGGACCGGGACTAGCGGAGGCAATGAGCAGTTCTTC.

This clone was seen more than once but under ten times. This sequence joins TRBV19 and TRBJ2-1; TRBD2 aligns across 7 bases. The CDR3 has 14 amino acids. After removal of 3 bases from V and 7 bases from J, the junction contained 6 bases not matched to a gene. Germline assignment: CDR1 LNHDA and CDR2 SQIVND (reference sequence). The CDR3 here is CASSMGLPVNEQFF. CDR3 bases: TGTGCCAGTAGTATGGGACTACCTGTTAATGAGCAGTTCTTC.

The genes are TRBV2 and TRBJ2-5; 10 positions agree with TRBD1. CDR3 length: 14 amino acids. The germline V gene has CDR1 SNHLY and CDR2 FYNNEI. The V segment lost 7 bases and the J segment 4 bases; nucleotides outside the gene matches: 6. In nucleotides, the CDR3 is TGTGCCAGCAAGGGGACAGGGGTTTCAGAGACCCAGTACTTC. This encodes CASKGTGVSETQYF.

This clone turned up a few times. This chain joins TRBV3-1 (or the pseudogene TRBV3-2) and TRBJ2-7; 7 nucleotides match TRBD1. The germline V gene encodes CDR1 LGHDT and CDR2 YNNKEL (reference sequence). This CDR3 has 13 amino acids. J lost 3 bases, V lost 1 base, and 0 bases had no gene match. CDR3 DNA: TGTGCCAGCAGCCAAGGACAGGGCTACGAGCAGTACTTC. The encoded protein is CASSQGQGYEQYF.

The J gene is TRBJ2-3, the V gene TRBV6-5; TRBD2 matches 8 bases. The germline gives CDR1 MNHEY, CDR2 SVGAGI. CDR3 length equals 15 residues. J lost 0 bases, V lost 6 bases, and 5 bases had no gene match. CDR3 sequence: CASSPTSVSTDTQYF. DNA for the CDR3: TGTGCCAGCAGCCCGACTAGCGTCAGCACAGATACGCAGTATTTT.

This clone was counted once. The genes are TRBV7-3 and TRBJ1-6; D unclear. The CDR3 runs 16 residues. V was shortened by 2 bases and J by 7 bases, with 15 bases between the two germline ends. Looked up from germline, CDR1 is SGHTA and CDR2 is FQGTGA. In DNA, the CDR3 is TGTGCCAGCAGCTTATTGGGAGGCAGCAGCAATTCACCCCTCCACTTT. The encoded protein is CASSLLGGSSNSPLHF. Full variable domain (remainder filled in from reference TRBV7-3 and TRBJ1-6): GAGVSQTPSNKVTEKGKYVELRCDPISGHTALYWYRQSLGQGPEFLIYFQGTGAADDSGLPNDRFFAVRPEGSVSTLKIQRTERGDSAVYLCASSLLGGSSNSPLHFGNGTRLTVT.

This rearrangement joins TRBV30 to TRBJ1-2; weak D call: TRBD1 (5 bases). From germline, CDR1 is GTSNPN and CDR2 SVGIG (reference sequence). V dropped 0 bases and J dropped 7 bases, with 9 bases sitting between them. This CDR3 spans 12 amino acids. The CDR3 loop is CAWSVVGGGYTF. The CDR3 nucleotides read TGTGCCTGGAGTGTTGTGGGGGGTGGCTACACCTTC.

Written as DNA, the CDR3 is TGTGCCAGCAGTGCATCAAATTCACCCCTCCACTTT. Encoded protein: CASSASNSPLHF. The chain is built from TRBV2 and TRBJ1-6, with D unclear. The germline V gene has CDR1 SNHLY and CDR2 FYNNEI. The CDR3 loop spans 12 amino acids. With 4 bases removed from V and 7 bases from J, the gap between germline ends came to 5 bases.

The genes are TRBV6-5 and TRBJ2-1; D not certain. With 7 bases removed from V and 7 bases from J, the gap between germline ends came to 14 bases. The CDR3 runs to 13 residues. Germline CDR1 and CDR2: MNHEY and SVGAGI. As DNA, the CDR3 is TGTGCCAGCACCGGGTATACCGATAATGAGCAGTTCTTC. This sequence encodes CASTGYTDNEQFF.

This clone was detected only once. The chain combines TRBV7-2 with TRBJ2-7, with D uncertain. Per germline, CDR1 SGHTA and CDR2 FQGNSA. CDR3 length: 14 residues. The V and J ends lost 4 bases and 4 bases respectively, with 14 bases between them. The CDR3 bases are TGTGCCAGCAGCTCCACACTCGACCCTTACGAGCAGTACTTC. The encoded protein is CASSSTLDPYEQYF.

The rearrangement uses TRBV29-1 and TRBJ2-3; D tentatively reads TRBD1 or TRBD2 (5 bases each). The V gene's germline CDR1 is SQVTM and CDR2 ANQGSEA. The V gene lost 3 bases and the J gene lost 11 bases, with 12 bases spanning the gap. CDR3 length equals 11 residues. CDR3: CSVDQGVRQYF. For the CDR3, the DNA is TGCAGCGTTGATCAGGGAGTAAGGCAGTATTTT.

The CDR3 sequence: CSAALRGRTYEQYF. The CDR3 nucleotides read TGCAGCGCCGCTCTACGGGGGAGAACCTACGAGCAGTACTTC. This sequence joins TRBV29-1 and TRBJ2-7, with D possibly being TRBD2 (6 bases). This CDR3 spans 14 amino acids. V lost 7 bases and J lost 2, with 18 bases in between. CDR1 SQVTM and CDR2 ANQGSEA come from the germline V gene.

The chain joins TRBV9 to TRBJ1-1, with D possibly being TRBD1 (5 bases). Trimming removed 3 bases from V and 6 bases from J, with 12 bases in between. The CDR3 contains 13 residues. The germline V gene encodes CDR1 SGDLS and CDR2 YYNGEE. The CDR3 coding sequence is TGTGCCAGCAGCGGCACAGGTTCATCTGAAGCTTTCTTT. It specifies CASSGTGSSEAFF.

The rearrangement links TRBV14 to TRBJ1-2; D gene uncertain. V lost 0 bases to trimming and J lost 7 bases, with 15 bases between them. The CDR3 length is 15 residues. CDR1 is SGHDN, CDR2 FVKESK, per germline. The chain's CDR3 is CASSQDMSGVPGYTF. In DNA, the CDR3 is TGTGCCAGCAGCCAAGATATGAGCGGGGTCCCTGGCTACACCTTC.

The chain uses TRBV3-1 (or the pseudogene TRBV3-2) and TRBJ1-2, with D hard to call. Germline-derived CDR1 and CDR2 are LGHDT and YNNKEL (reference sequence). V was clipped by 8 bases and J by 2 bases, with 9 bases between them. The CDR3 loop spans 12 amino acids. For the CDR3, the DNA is TGTGCCAGCTTCCGAGCCAACTATGGCTACACCTTC. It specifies CASFRANYGYTF.